This TCR beta chain was sequenced for a study of glioma-infiltrating T cells. Overall study: Samples included WHO grade II oligodendrogliomas or astrocytomas and initial-diagnosis grade IV glioblastomas.

Using RNA template, CDR3s of TCR alpha and beta were amplified with iRepertoire arm-PCR. For one-step reverse transcription and amplification, roughly 95-400 ng of tissue mRNA or PBMC total RNA was used. Via MiXCR, TCRdb re-called the multiplex PCR reads, giving one row per CDR3 protein. The sample lists a few hundred thousand distinct CDR3 sequences, around 45% occurring once. This clonotype was seen only once. One base away lies a much larger clone, so this may be a sequencing read error. Germline values: CDR1 MNHEY, CDR2 SVGEGT. There are 19 residues in the CDR3. The clonotype was recovered from a human donor with low-grade glioma or glioblastoma, undergoing nonglioma brain surgery, or in good health (not recorded which). The chain joins TRBV6-2 or TRBV6-3 to TRBJ1-2; D perhaps matches TRBD1 (5 bases). The specimen was glioma tissue, nonneoplastic brain tissue, or PBMCs (not recorded which). The CDR3, as DNA: TGTGCCAGCAGTTACGTCCCCCGGGACTCCAGTTTCTATAACTATGGCCACACCTTC. Translating gives CASSYVPRDSSFYNYGHTF.